What follows are 27 T cell receptor beta chains derived from one specimen sequenced in a study of regulatory T cells in long-lasting Graves disease. Building the TCR beta libraries relied on iRepertoire HTBI primers, and CDR3 regions underwent Arm-PCR. MiXCR was run by TCRdb on the multiplex PCR reads, yielding one entry per CDR3 protein. The sample records a few hundred thousand distinct CDR3 sequences, about a quarter being singletons. Time point reported: persistent/refractory GD, antithyroid drugs over 5 years with positive TRAb. PBMCs provided the RNA from which the TCR library was made. Sample: peripheral blood mononuclear cells (PBMCs), taken when the disease was refractory, from a patient treated with antithyroid drugs. The receptors were sampled from a female donor with Graves disease.

This clonotype was observed at least ten times. The rearrangement uses TRBV20-1 and TRBJ2-5; TRBD2 matches 11 bases. The CDR3 runs 15 residues. Germline V CDR1 and CDR2: DFQATT, SNEGSKA (reference sequence). With V trimmed by 5 bases and J by 2 bases, 7 bases remained unmatched. The CDR3 protein is CSAQKIAGGQETQYF. CDR3 bases: TGCAGTGCTCAAAAGATAGCGGGAGGGCAAGAGACCCAGTACTTC.

This chain links TRBV2 with TRBJ2-5, with 10 bases aligning to TRBD2. Per the germline V gene, CDR1 is SNHLY and CDR2 is FYNNEI. V lost 1 base, J lost 4 bases, and 6 bases stayed unmatched. The CDR3 runs to 16 residues. For the CDR3, the DNA is TGTGCCAGCAGTGAAGTAGCGGGAGGTATGGGAGAGACCCAGTACTTC. Its protein is CASSEVAGGMGETQYF.

The sample holds a few counts of this clonotype. V is TRBV4-3 and J is TRBJ2-7; perhaps TRBD1 as D (5 bases). The CDR3 is made up of 15 amino acids. With 4 bases removed from V and 2 bases from J, the gap between germline ends came to 15 bases. Germline V CDR1 and CDR2: LGHNA, YSLEER. The CDR3 here is CASSLSTGAAYEQYF. The CDR3 DNA reads as TGCGCCAGCAGCCTATCGACTGGGGCAGCCTACGAGCAGTACTTC.

This clonotype was seen at least ten times. The genes are TRBV7-9 and TRBJ1-1; no reliable D call. The CDR3 covers 12 residues. V was trimmed by 7 bases and J by 4 bases, leaving 10 bases between them. CDR1 is SEHNR, CDR2 FQNEAQ, per germline (reference sequence). CDR3: CASTPGGTEAFF. The CDR3 nucleotides read TGTGCCAGCACTCCCGGAGGCACTGAAGCTTTCTTT.

The CDR3 is CASRIQGGNYGYTF. The CDR3 coding sequence is TGTGCCAGCAGGATACAGGGCGGCAACTATGGCTACACCTTC. The chain has TRBV28 and TRBJ1-2; D might be TRBD1 (6 bases). The germline V and J ends were trimmed by 6 bases and 2 bases, with 13 bases remaining between them. Germline values: CDR1 MDHEN, CDR2 SYDVKM. The CDR3 is made up of 14 amino acids.

The table lists this clonotype with many counts. The rearrangement joins TRBV28 to TRBJ1-1; D is undetermined. CDR3 length: 13 residues. The germline V gene encodes CDR1 MDHEN and CDR2 SYDVKM. Trimming stripped 10 bases from V and 3 bases from J, with 15 bases between. The CDR3 coding sequence is TGTGCCACCTTCAGCCCGTCGTACACTGAAGCTTTCTTT. Translation gives CATFSPSYTEAFF.

The rearrangement joins TRBV30 to TRBJ1-3, with 7 bases fitting TRBD1. The germline V gene has CDR1 GTSNPN and CDR2 SVGIG (reference sequence). The CDR3 runs 13 residues. Losses at the gene ends were 2 bases for V and 2 bases for J; bases not matched to a gene: 0. The CDR3 region is CAWSQGAGNTIYF. For the CDR3, the DNA is TGTGCCTGGAGTCAGGGGGCTGGAAACACCATATATTTT.

The table lists this clonotype with many counts. The rearrangement links TRBV2 to TRBJ1-5; perhaps TRBD1 as D (5 bases). The CDR3 is 15 amino acids. V shed 4 bases and J shed 1 base, with 11 bases lying between them. The germline V gene has CDR1 SNHLY and CDR2 FYNNEI. CDR3 residues: CASSGDGGSNQPQHF. The CDR3 DNA sequence: TGTGCCAGCAGTGGGGACGGCGGGAGCAATCAGCCCCAGCATTTT.

To note about this clonotype: At one of its ends the junction is not consistent with the germline gene, which may arise from a read error. The chain joins TRBV9 to TRBJ1-1; D uncertain. This CDR3 contains 14 residues. The germline CDR1 and CDR2 sequences are SGDLS and YYNGEE. The DNA for the CDR3 is TGTGCCGGCAGCTCCCGTGGGTCGCTCACTGAAGCTTTCTTT. Protein product: CAGSSRGSLTEAFF.

This chain uses TRBV3-1 with TRBJ1-4; D is unclear. With 4 bases removed from V and 8 bases from J, the gap between germline ends came to 14 bases. The germline V gene has CDR1 LGHDT and CDR2 YNNKEL (reference sequence). The CDR3 totals 14 residues. The DNA of the CDR3 is TGTGCCAGCAGCCGCCCACGTCACGGGGAAAAACTGTTTTTT. Protein sequence: CASSRPRHGEKLFF.

As to this clonotype: An end of the junction differs from the germline gene, which may be a read error. The chain uses TRBV6-1 and TRBJ2-7; the match to TRBD1 covers 7 bases. CDR3 size: 12 residues. Germline CDR1 and CDR2: MNHNS and SASEGT. The CDR3 region is CGSSQGAYEQYF. DNA for the CDR3: TGTGGCAGCAGTCAGGGGGCCTACGAGCAGTACTTC.

This sequence joins TRBV7-2 and TRBJ2-7; 12 positions agree with TRBD2. The CDR3 consists of 18 residues. Trimming removed 3 bases from V and 5 bases from J; junction bases left unmatched: 14. From germline, CDR1 is SGHTA and CDR2 FQGNSA. The CDR3 sequence: CASSFSLAGGPGGDEQYF. In DNA, the CDR3 is TGTGCCAGCAGCTTCAGCCTAGCGGGAGGGCCCGGTGGAGACGAGCAGTACTTC.

This clonotype was detected a few times. This chain joins TRBV4-1 and TRBJ2-6; no clear D gene. Trimming shortened V by 0 bases and J by 0 bases, and 9 bases separated the two germline ends. The length of the CDR3 is 17 residues. Germline CDR1 and CDR2: MGHRA and YSYEKL. The DNA for the CDR3 is TGCGCCAGCAGCCAAGATTTGACGGGCTCTGGGGCCAACGTCCTGACTTTC. This translates into CASSQDLTGSGANVLTF.

In the case of this clonotype: An end of the junction does not agree with germline; a read error may underlie this. The rearrangement joins TRBV20-1 to TRBJ2-7, with 10 bases identical to TRBD2. Germline CDR1 is DFQATT and CDR2 is SNEGSKA (reference sequence). This CDR3 is built from 17 residues. In nucleotides, the CDR3 is TGCAGTGCGTCCCTCCGTTTACTAGCGGGAAGTCCATACGGGCAGTACTTC. Amino acids: CSASLRLLAGSPYGQYF.

This clonotype was seen ten or more times. This rearrangement joins TRBV7-8 to TRBJ1-1; a possible D gene is TRBD1 (6 bases). Germline V gives CDR1 SGHVS, CDR2 FQNEAQ. The CDR3 is 13 residues long. Trimming removed 4 bases from V and 6 bases from J, with 12 bases in between. CDR3 coding DNA: TGTGCCAGCAGCTCGGGACACGGGTCTGAAGCTTTCTTT. Its protein is CASSSGHGSEAFF.

This clonotype was seen at least ten times. CDR3 sequence: CASSAQTGEEETQYF. The CDR3 region has the DNA TGTGCCAGCAGCGCGCAAACAGGGGAAGAAGAGACCCAGTACTTC. The rearrangement joins TRBV13 to TRBJ2-5; TRBD1 matches 7 bases. The CDR3 consists of 15 residues. From germline, CDR1 is PRHDT and CDR2 FYEKMQ (reference sequence). The V and J ends lost 5 bases and 3 bases, in that order; junction bases with no gene match: 9.

The J gene is TRBJ1-2, the V gene TRBV30; D remains ambiguous. CDR3 length: 13 residues. The V end lost 0 bases, the J end lost 2 bases, and 7 bases lay between the germline ends. Per the germline V gene, CDR1 is GTSNPN and CDR2 is SVGIG (reference sequence). The CDR3 DNA follows: TGTGCCTGGAGTGTCGTCGGAAACTATGGCTACACCTTC. This codes for CAWSVVGNYGYTF.

The sample holds a few counts of this clonotype. The chain links TRBV20-1 to TRBJ2-7, with D possibly TRBD1 on 6 matching bases. The germline V and J ends were trimmed by 4 bases and 3 bases, with 7 bases remaining between them. Germline V gene lookup returns CDR1 DFQATT and CDR2 SNEGSKA (reference sequence). The length of the CDR3 is 11 residues. The CDR3 sequence is CSAKQGYEQYF. For the CDR3, the DNA is TGCAGTGCTAAACAGGGCTACGAGCAGTACTTC.

This clonotype came up many times. The rearrangement links TRBV6-2 or TRBV6-3 to TRBJ1-4; tentative D call: TRBD1 (6 bases). CDR1 MNHEY and CDR2 SVGEGT come from the germline V gene. The CDR3 spans 13 residues. Trimming took 10 bases from V and 7 from J, leaving 16 bases between them. DNA of the CDR3: TGTGCCACCTCGACTGTAGGGGGTGAAAAACTGTTTTTT. As protein: CATSTVGGEKLFF.

This clonotype has at least ten counts. The rearrangement links TRBV11-2 to TRBJ2-5; D is uncertain. The germline gives CDR1 SGHAT, CDR2 FQNNGV. V lost 3 bases and J 6 bases, leaving 11 bases between the germline ends. The CDR3 has 13 amino acids. CDR3 amino acids: CASSLWGRQTQYF. DNA of the CDR3: TGTGCCAGCAGCTTGTGGGGAAGGCAGACCCAGTACTTC.

In this sample, this clonotype turned up many times. The genes are TRBV7-2 and TRBJ1-5; D is uncertain. Germline V CDR1 and CDR2: SGHTA, FQGNSA. Trimming removed 5 bases from V and 10 bases from J, with 21 bases in between. This CDR3 has 15 residues. The CDR3 DNA is TGTGCCAGCAGCACATATTTTTCAACCTCTTTACCCCAGCATTTT. This codes for CASSTYFSTSLPQHF.

The chain carries TRBV5-6 and TRBJ2-4; possibly TRBD2 for D (6 bases). The CDR3 consists of 16 residues. Trimming took off 4 bases at V and 7 bases at J, with 21 bases between the two ends. Germline CDR1 reads SGHDT; CDR2 reads YYEEEE. The DNA of the CDR3 is TGTGCCAGCAGCCCCCCTTTCAGGAGGGCCGACAACATTCAGTACTTC. It encodes CASSPPFRRADNIQYF.

V and J are TRBV6-1 and TRBJ2-5; no firm D call. Trimming cost V 6 bases and J 2 bases, with 34 bases left between them. The CDR3 is 21 amino acids. CDR1 and CDR2 (germline): MNHNS, SASEGT. In DNA, the CDR3 is TGTGCCAGCAGCAGGAATAATTGGAAAGCGTCAATGCGGAGCTTACAAGAGACCCAGTACTTC. Its translation: CASSRNNWKASMRSLQETQYF.

This clonotype was found many times. The chain couples TRBV28 to TRBJ1-4; D possibly corresponds to TRBD1 (6 bases). Germline V gene sequence: CDR1 MDHEN, CDR2 SYDVKM. Trimming cost V 5 bases and J 6 bases, with 16 bases left between them. CDR3 size: 15 residues. CDR3 protein: CASSLNRVRDEKLFF. Written as DNA, the CDR3 is TGTGCCAGCAGTCTCAACAGGGTACGGGATGAAAAACTGTTTTTT. Drawing the rest from reference TRBV28 and TRBJ1-4, the complete variable domain is DVKVTQSSRYLVKRTGEKVFLECVQDMDHENMFWYRQDPGLGLRLIYFSYDVKMKEKGDIPEGYSVSREKKERFSLILESASTNQTSMYLCASSLNRVRDEKLFFGSGTQLSVL.

The V call is TRBV4-3, the J call TRBJ1-1; no reliable D call. The CDR3 loop spans 15 amino acids. Germline CDR1 and CDR2: LGHNA and YSLEER. The V gene lost 0 bases and the J gene lost 2 bases, with 10 bases spanning the gap. The CDR3 DNA follows: TGCGCCAGCAGCCAAGATATGAGCACAAACACTGAAGCTTTCTTT. Protein: CASSQDMSTNTEAFF.

This chain uses TRBV5-1 with TRBJ2-7; D tentatively reads TRBD1 or TRBD2 (5 bases each). Germline CDR1 SGHRS, CDR2 YFSETQ. Trimming shortened V by 2 bases and J by 6 bases, and 12 bases separated the two germline ends. This CDR3 comprises 13 residues. The CDR3 is CASSFGTSFEQYF. CDR3 bases: TGCGCCAGCAGCTTCGGGACCTCGTTCGAGCAGTACTTC.

This clonotype was counted only a few times. The V call is TRBV24-1, the J call TRBJ2-7; the D call may be TRBD1 or TRBD2 (6 bases each). Per the germline V gene, CDR1 is KGHDR and CDR2 is SFDVKD. Deletions cut 2 bases from V and 1 base from J, with 11 bases between. The CDR3 length is 15 residues. The CDR3 DNA reads as TGTGCCACCAGTGATTCCGGGGGCGCGTCCTACGAGCAGTACTTC. Translating gives CATSDSGGASYEQYF.